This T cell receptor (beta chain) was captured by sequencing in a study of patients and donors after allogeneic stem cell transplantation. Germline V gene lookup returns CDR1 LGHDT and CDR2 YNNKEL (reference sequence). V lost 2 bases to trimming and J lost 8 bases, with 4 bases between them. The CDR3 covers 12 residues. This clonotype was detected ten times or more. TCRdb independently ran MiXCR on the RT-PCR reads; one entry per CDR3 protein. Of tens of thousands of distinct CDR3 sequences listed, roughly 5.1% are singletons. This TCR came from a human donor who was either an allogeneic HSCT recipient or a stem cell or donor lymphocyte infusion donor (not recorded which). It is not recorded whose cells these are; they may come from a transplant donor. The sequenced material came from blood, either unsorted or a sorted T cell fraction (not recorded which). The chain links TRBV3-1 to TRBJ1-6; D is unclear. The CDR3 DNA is TGTGCCAGCAGCCAACTTCATTCACCCCTCCACTTT. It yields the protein CASSQLHSPLHF.